This is a list of T cell receptor beta chains from one sample in a study of blood T cell repertoires in COVID-19. Generated by immunoSEQ multiplex PCR, the TCRdb table keeps only in-frame clones and is missing some. This repertoire shows 210,000 or so clones, 80% to 90% found once; its top ten account for about 8%. Sequenced: peripheral blood. The receptor set was obtained from a woman aged 45 to 65 with active or convalescent COVID-19. CDR3s include the opening cysteine and the closing phenylalanine or tryptophan. A D gene is named only where the DNA matches it firmly.

>TRBV5-1|NA|15|TRBJ1-4
CASGRQGEINEKLFF
TGCGCCAGCGGCCGGCAGGGCGAAATTAATGAAAAACTGTTTTTT
>TRBV9|TRBD2|15|TRBJ2-1
CASSPRTSASSEQFF
TGTGCCAGCAGCCCCCGGACTAGCGCCAGCAGTGAGCAGTTCTTC
>TRBV10-3|NA|13|TRBJ1-2
CAISESTDYGYTF
TGTGCCATCAGTGAGTCGACAGACTATGGCTACACCTTC
>TRBV3-1/TRBV3-2|NA|14|TRBJ2-5
CASSHRGASETQYF
TGTGCCAGCAGCCACAGGGGGGCCAGCGAGACCCAGTACTTC
>TRBV28|NA|12|TRBJ1-5
CASIQGGTPPHF
TGTGCCAGCATTCAAGGGGGTACCCCTCCGCATTTT
>TRBV19|NA|13|TRBJ2-7
CASSIDRTLEQYF
TGTGCCAGTAGTATCGACAGAACCCTCGAGCAGTACTTC
>TRBV7-9|NA|13|TRBJ1-1
CASSRGVNTEAFF
TGTGCCAGCAGCCGGGGGGTGAACACTGAAGCTTTCTTT
>TRBV25-1|TRBD1|15|TRBJ2-1
CASSEDRVRYNEQFF
TGTGCCAGCAGTGAAGACAGGGTACGATACAATGAGCAGTTCTTC
>TRBV19|NA|14|TRBJ1-2
CASSIEVTGNGYTF
TGTGCCAGTAGTATAGAAGTTACAGGGAATGGCTACACCTTC
>TRBV20-1|NA|16|TRBJ2-3
CSASNPRGPYTDTQYF
TGCAGTGCCAGTAACCCGCGGGGGCCGTACACAGATACGCAGTATTTT